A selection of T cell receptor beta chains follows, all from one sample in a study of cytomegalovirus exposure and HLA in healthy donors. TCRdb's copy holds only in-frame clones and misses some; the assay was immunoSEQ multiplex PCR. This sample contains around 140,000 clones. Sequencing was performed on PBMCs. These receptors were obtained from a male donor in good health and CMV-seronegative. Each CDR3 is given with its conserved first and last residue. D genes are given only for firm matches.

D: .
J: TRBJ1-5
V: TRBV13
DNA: TGTGCCAGCAGCTTAAGCGGGGGATTATATAGCAATCAGCCCCAGCATTTT
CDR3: CASSLSGGLYSNQPQHF

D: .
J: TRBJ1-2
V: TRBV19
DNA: TGTGCCAGTAGTAACGACCCCCAGGGATCATATGGCTACACCTTC
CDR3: CASSNDPQGSYGYTF

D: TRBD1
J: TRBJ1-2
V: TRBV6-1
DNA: TGTGCCAGCAGTCCCCGGACAGGGGGCTTGGGTGGCTACACCTTC
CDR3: CASSPRTGGLGGYTF

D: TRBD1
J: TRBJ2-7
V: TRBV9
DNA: TGTGCCAGCAGCGTAGGGGGACAGGGGGCGCACGAGCAGTACTTC
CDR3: CASSVGGQGAHEQYF

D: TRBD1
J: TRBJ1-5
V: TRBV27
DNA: TGTGCCAGCAGTTTAACAGGGGGCCGGCAGCCCCAGCATTTT
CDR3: CASSLTGGRQPQHF

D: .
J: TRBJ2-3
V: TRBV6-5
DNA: TGTGCCAGCAGTTACACTAGCCGAGGTGCAGATACGCAGTATTTT
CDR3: CASSYTSRGADTQYF

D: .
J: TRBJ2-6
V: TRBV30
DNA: TGTGCCTGGACTTCTTGGCAGGGCGGGGCTGGGGCCAACGTCCTGACTTTC
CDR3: CAWTSWQGGAGANVLTF

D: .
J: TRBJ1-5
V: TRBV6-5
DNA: TGTGCCAGCAGGCCCAACAGGTATAGCAATCAGCCCCAGCATTTT
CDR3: CASRPNRYSNQPQHF

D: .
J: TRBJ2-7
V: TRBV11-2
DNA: TGTGCCAGCAGCTTAGATACCGGCGAGCAGTACTTC
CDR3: CASSLDTGEQYF

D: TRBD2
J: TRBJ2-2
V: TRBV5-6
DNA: TGTGCCAGCAGCAACATTCAGCGGGGGGGGACCGGGGAGCTGTTTTTT
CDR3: CASSNIQRGGTGELFF

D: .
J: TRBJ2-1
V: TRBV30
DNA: TGTGCCTGGAAAGCCAACTCCTATGAGCAGTTCTTC
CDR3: CAWKANSYEQFF

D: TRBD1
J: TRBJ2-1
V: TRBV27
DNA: TGTGCCAGCAGTAAAACGGACAGGGCGATTGAGCAGTTCTTC
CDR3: CASSKTDRAIEQFF

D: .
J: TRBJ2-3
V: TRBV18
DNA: TGTGCCAGCTCACCACCGCCCGGGGCAGATACGCAGTATTTT
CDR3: CASSPPPGADTQYF

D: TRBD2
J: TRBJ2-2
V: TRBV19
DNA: TGTGCCAGTAGTCCGAGCGGGGGAAGAACCGGGGAGCTGTTTTTT
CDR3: CASSPSGGRTGELFF

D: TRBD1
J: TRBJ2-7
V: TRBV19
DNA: TGTGCCAGTAGTATCTTCAGGGGGACGACTACAGAGCAGTACTTC
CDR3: CASSIFRGTTTEQYF

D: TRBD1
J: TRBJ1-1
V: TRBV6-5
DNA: TGTGCCAGCAGTTACTCGACAGGGTTGAACACTGAAGCTTTCTTT
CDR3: CASSYSTGLNTEAFF

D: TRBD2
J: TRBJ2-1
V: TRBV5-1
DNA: TGCGCCAGCAGCTTGACCAGCGGGAGCTCCTACAATGAGCAGTTCTTC
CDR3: CASSLTSGSSYNEQFF

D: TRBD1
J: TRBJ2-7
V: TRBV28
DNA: TGTGCCAGCACCGGGACAGCTTCCTACGAGCAGTACTTC
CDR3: CASTGTASYEQYF

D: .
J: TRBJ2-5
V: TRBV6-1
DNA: TGTGCCAGCAGTGAAGCCGGGATAGTTCGGGAGACCCAGTACTTC
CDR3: CASSEAGIVRETQYF

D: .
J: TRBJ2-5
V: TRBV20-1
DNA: TGCAGTGCGGCACAAGAGACCCAGTACTTC
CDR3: CSAAQETQYF

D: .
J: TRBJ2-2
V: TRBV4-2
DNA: TGTGCCAGCAGCCTTGGGGGAGGAGACACCGGGGAGCTGTTTTTT
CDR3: CASSLGGGDTGELFF

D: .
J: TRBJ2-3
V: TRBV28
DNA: TGTGCCAGCAGCGCCGCGGAGGCCACAGATACGCAGTATTTT
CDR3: CASSAAEATDTQYF

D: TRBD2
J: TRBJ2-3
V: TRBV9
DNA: TGTGCCAGCAGCCCGTCCCCACGGACTAGCGGGGGAGCAGATACGCAGTATTTT
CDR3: CASSPSPRTSGGADTQYF

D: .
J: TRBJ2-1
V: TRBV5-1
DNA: TGCGCCAGCAGCTTGGGAGAGCTCTCCTACAATGAGCAGTTCTTC
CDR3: CASSLGELSYNEQFF

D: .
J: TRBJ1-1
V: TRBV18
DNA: TGTGCCAGCTCACCGACAGGAGAAGGGGCAGCTTTCTTT
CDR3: CASSPTGEGAAFF

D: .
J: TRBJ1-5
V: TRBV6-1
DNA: TGTGCCAGCAGTGAAGGGAGGACCCAGGTCAGTCAGCCCCAGCATTTT
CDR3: CASSEGRTQVSQPQHF

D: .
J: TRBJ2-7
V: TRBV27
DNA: TGTGCCAGCAGTCCGCGGTCGGCCCAGACCTACGAGCAGTACTTC
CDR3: CASSPRSAQTYEQYF

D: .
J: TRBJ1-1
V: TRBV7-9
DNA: TGTGCCAGCAGCTGGGGACAGAACACTGAAGCTTTCTTT
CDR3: CASSWGQNTEAFF

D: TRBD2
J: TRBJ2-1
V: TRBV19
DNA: TGTGCCAGTAGTACGACGGGACTAGCGGGGGGCAATGAGCAGTTCTTC
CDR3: CASSTTGLAGGNEQFF

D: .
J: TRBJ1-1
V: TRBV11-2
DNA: TGTGCCAGCAGCTCCTTGGGGGGGGTTGAAGCTTTCTTT
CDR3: CASSSLGGVEAFF

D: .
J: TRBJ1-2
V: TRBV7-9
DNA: TGTGCCAGCAGTAGCGGGGGTATAGACGGATCTAACTATGGCTACACCTTC
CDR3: CASSSGGIDGSNYGYTF

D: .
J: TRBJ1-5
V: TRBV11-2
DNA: TGTGCCAGCAGCTTCGCCGGGGTCAATCAGCCCCAGCATTTT
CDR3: CASSFAGVNQPQHF

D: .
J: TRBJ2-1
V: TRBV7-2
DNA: TGTGCCAGCAGCCCCGGGGTGCCAAATGAGCAGTTCTTC
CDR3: CASSPGVPNEQFF

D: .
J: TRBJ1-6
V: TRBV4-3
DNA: TGCGCCAGCAGCCAAGATCCCGACAGCCCAAATTCACCCCTCCACTTT
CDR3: CASSQDPDSPNSPLHF

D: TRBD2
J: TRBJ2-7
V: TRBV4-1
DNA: TGCGCCAGCAGCCTAAATCAACTGGGGGGGGAGTTGGGCCACGAGCAGTACTTC
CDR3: CASSLNQLGGELGHEQYF

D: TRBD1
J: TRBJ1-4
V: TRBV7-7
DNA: TGTGCTAGCAGCCCGGGACAGGGTTTCGGAAAACTGTTTTTT
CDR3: CASSPGQGFGKLFF

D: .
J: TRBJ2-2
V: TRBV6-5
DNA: TGTGCCAGCAGTTCAGGCGGGGCCGGGGAGCTGTTTTTT
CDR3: CASSSGGAGELFF

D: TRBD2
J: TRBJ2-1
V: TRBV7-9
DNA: TGTGCCAGCAGCAACGGACTAGTCAATGAGCAGTTCTTC
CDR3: CASSNGLVNEQFF

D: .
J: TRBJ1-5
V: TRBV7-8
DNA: TGTGCCAGCAGCTTATTGCCAGGGAATAGCAATCAGCCCCAGCATTTT
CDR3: CASSLLPGNSNQPQHF

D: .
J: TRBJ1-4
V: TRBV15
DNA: TGTGCCACCAGCAGAGAGAATAAAGCCGCGATACTGTTTTTT
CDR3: CATSRENKAAILFF

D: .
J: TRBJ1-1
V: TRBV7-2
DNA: TGTGCCAGCAGCTTTTGGGGCGAGAACACTGAAGCTTTCTTT
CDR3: CASSFWGENTEAFF

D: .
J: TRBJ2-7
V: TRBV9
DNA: TGTGCCAGCAGCGTAGACTCACCCTACGAGCAGTACTTC
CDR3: CASSVDSPYEQYF

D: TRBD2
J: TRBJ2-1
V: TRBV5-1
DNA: TGCGCCAGCAGCTTAGCGGGAACCAACAATGAGCAGTTCTTC
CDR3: CASSLAGTNNEQFF

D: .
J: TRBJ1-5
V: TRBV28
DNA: TGTGCCAACGGGGGGGCCGACAGTAACAATCAGCCCCAGCATTTT
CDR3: CANGGADSNNQPQHF

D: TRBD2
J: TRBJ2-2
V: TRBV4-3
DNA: TGCGCCAGCAGCTCCCTCGGGGGGACCGGGGAGCTGTTTTTT
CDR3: CASSSLGGTGELFF

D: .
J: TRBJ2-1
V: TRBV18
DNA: TGTGCCAGCTCACCGTCAACAGTCAATGAGCAGTTCTTC
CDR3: CASSPSTVNEQFF